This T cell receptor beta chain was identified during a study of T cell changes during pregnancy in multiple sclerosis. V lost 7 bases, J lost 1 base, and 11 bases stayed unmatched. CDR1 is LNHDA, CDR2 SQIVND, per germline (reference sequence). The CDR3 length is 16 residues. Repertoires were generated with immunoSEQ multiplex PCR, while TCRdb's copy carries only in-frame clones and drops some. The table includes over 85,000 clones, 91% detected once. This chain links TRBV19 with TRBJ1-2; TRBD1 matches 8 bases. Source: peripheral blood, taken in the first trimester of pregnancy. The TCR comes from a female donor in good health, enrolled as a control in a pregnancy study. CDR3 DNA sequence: TGTGCCAGTACCGGGACAGGTCGTGGAGTTAACTATGGCTACACCTTC. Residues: CASTGTGRGVNYGYTF.